This entry concerns a single T cell receptor (beta chain). Its antigen is unknown. Researchers ran the PCR with 60 Vbeta and 13 Jbeta primers. Sequencing was performed with immunoSEQ multiplex PCR; in TCRdb, only in-frame clones are kept and a portion is missing. The sample carries roughly 170,000 clones, roughly 70% recorded once. This sample was included in a study of cytomegalovirus exposure and HLA in healthy donors. The V gene's germline CDR1 is SEHNR and CDR2 FQNEAQ (reference sequence). Unmatched junction bases numbered 9, after V lost 4 bases and J lost 5 bases. The CDR3 has 17 amino acids. Study-wide results and caveats: Follow-up analysis later connected one missense variant in DCLRE1C with trimming of TCR beta V- and J-genes.

The chain uses TRBV7-9 and TRBJ2-3, with 13 bases fitting TRBD2. Sequenced: PBMCs. The receptor was isolated from a girl between 10 and 17 years old in good health and CMV-seronegative. The CDR3 coding sequence is TGTGCCAGCAGCTGGGGGCCGGGACTAGCGGGGTTAGATACGCAGTATTTT. Protein: CASSWGPGLAGLDTQYF. The full variable domain, in which reference TRBV7-9 and TRBJ2-3 provide the parts outside the CDR3, is DTGVSQNPRHKITKRGQNVTFRCDPISEHNRLYWYRQTLGQGPEFLTYFQNEAQLEKSRLLSDRFSAERPKGSFSTLEIQRTEQGDSAMYLCASSWGPGLAGLDTQYFGPGTRLTVL.